Reported below is one T cell receptor (beta chain). Sequenced by immunoSEQ multiplex PCR; TCRdb stores in-frame clones only, minus some. Among over 150,000 clones listed, around 90% were seen once. Trimming cost V 3 bases and J 8 bases, with 13 bases left between them. There are 13 residues in the CDR3. Looked up from germline, CDR1 is MRHNA and CDR2 is SNTAGT. This specimen comes from a study of control samples from healthy donors and cancer patients. This receptor was taken from a woman in her 40s in good health. The V and J genes are TRBV6-4 and TRBJ1-2; possible D gene TRBD1, 5 bases. The sequenced sample consisted of blood. The DNA for the CDR3 is TGTGCCAGCAGTGAGACAGATGGAGTGGGCTACACCTTC. This gives the protein CASSETDGVGYTF.